Presented here are 5 T cell receptor beta chains from one specimen sequenced in a study of early T cells in non-severe SARS-CoV-2 infection. TCRdb recomputed calls from the 5' RACE reads with MiXCR, one row per CDR3 protein. The table includes just over 95,000 distinct CDR3 sequences, approximately 10% detected once. The material was whole blood, obtained at baseline. Receptors were obtained from an adult who was a healthcare worker with PCR-confirmed SARS-CoV-2 infection or an uninfected control (not recorded which).

This clonotype was detected only a few times. The gene calls are TRBV20-1 and TRBJ2-4, with D possibly being TRBD1 (6 bases). Trimming left V 1 base short and J 1 base short, with 11 bases between. The germline CDR1 and CDR2 sequences are DFQATT and SNEGSKA (reference sequence). The CDR3 consists of 15 residues. CDR3 nucleotides: TGCAGTGCTAGAGTGGGACACCTCGCCAAAAACATTCAGTACTTC. Its translation: CSARVGHLAKNIQYF.

This clonotype was seen ten or more times. The chain links TRBV20-1 to TRBJ1-1; D remains ambiguous. CDR3 length equals 14 residues. The V gene lost 3 bases and the J gene lost 1 base, with 12 bases spanning the gap. The germline gives CDR1 DFQATT, CDR2 SNEGSKA (reference sequence). The CDR3 DNA reads TGCAGTGCTAGGAAACCCAGAGAGAACACTGAAGCTTTCTTT. Translating it yields CSARKPRENTEAFF.

This clonotype showed up just a few times. The gene calls are TRBV7-9 and TRBJ2-2; maybe TRBD1 (6 bases). This CDR3 spans 17 amino acids. V was clipped by 0 bases and J by 5 bases, with 16 bases between them. Germline CDR1 and CDR2: SEHNR and FQNEAQ (reference sequence). The DNA of the CDR3 is TGTGCCAGCAGCTTAGCCCTACAAAGCAGGGGTACCGGGGAGCTGTTTTTT. Amino acids: CASSLALQSRGTGELFF.

At least ten counts were recorded for this clonotype. V gene TRBV14 combines with J gene TRBJ1-6; D not resolved. The CDR3 length is 14 residues. Trimming pared 0 bases from V and 6 bases from J, leaving 6 bases between. In germline, CDR1 is SGHDN, CDR2 FVKESK. The CDR3 DNA reads TGTGCCAGCAGCCAAGAAGTCGGTAATTCACCCCTCCACTTT. Residues: CASSQEVGNSPLHF.

This clonotype was observed many times. This sequence joins TRBV29-1 and TRBJ2-1; a possible D gene is TRBD1 (6 bases). Looked up from germline, CDR1 is SQVTM and CDR2 is ANQGSEA. The CDR3 runs to 14 residues. Trimming stripped 7 bases from V and 4 bases from J, with 17 bases between. This CDR3 is CSAIRQDSYNEQFF. For the CDR3, the DNA is TGCAGCGCTATTCGACAGGACAGTTACAATGAGCAGTTCTTC.